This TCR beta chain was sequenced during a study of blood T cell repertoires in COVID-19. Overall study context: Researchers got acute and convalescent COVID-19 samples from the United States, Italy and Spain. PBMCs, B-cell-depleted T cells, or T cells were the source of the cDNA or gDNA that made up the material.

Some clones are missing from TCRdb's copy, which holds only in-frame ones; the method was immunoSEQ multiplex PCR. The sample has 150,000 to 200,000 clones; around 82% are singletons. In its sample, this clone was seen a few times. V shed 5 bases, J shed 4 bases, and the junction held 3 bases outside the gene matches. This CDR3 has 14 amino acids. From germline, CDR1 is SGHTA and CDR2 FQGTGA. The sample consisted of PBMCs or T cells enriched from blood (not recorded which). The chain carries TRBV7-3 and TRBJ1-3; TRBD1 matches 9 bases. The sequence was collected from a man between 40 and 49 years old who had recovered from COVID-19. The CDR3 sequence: CASSAGTGGNTIYF. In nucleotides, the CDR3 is TGTGCCAGCAGCGCCGGGACAGGGGGAAACACCATATATTTT.